A single sample is the source of the 9 T cell receptor beta chains below, sequenced in a study of T cells in Graves' hyperthyroidism and ophthalmopathy. RNA transcripts gave rise to amplified TCR beta CDR3 regions. HTBI primers were the set used in a first-round RT-PCR of the TCR CDR3. TCRdb re-analysed the multiplex PCR reads in MiXCR, keeping a single row per CDR3 protein. The data show fewer than 550,000 distinct CDR3 sequences, 15% to 18% seen once. Sequenced input: blood. These receptors were taken from a woman aged 18-35 years with Graves' hyperthyroidism.

A few counts support this clonotype. This sequence joins TRBV6-1 and TRBJ2-7; the D gene could be TRBD1 or TRBD2 (5 bases each). The ends were cut back, 5 bases at V and 3 bases at J, with 23 bases in the middle. This CDR3 contains 17 residues. Per germline, CDR1 MNHNS and CDR2 SASEGT. The CDR3 sequence is CASSCLSGTEACYEQYF. CDR3 bases: TGTGCCAGCAGTTGCCTATCCGGGACCGAAGCCTGCTACGAGCAGTACTTC.

Notes on this clonotype: At one of its ends the junction is not consistent with the germline gene, which may arise from a read error. V usage is TRBV5-1 and J usage is TRBJ1-1; 8 nucleotides line up with TRBD1. Per germline, CDR1 SGHRS and CDR2 YFSETQ. CDR3 length: 17 residues. For the CDR3, the DNA is TGTGCCAGCAGCCCCGCTGGCGACAGGGGTCTTCGGGGAGGGGCTTTCTTT. Encoded protein: CASSPAGDRGLRGGAFF.

This clonotype was seen ten or more times. This sequence joins TRBV6-2 or TRBV6-3 and TRBJ2-5; D uncertain. The V gene lost 2 bases and the J gene lost 5 bases, with 6 bases spanning the gap. The germline gives CDR1 MNHEY, CDR2 SVGEGT. The CDR3 sequence is 12 residues long. CDR3 region: CASSYLRETQYF. In DNA, the CDR3 is TGTGCCAGCAGTTACCTCCGGGAGACCCAGTACTTC.

This clonotype has a count of ten or more. V and J are TRBV4-2 and TRBJ1-1, with TRBD1 as a possible D gene (6 bases). Germline CDR1 is LGHNA and CDR2 is YNFKEQ. Trimming shortened V by 1 base and J by 1 base, and 10 bases separated the two germline ends. This CDR3 contains 15 residues. CDR3 region: CASSQGKGQNTEAFF. The CDR3 DNA follows: TGTGCCAGCAGCCAAGGGAAGGGACAGAACACTGAAGCTTTCTTT.

This clonotype was seen many times. The chain couples TRBV12-5 to TRBJ2-2; the D is unclear. The CDR3 covers 14 residues. Trimming removed 1 base at V and 4 bases at J, with 7 bases between. Per the germline V gene, CDR1 is LGHNT and CDR2 is FRNRAP. CDR3 nucleotides: TGTGCTAGTGGTTTGGGGGGTCCCACCGGGGAGCTGTTTTTT. It is translated as CASGLGGPTGELFF.

The chain is built from TRBV19 and TRBJ1-5, with D hard to call. The germline gives CDR1 LNHDA, CDR2 SQIVND (reference sequence). V was cut by 6 bases and J by 1 base, with 7 bases left in between. This CDR3 has 13 amino acids. CDR3 bases: TGTGCCAGTAGAACGGTAAGCAATCAGCCCCAGCATTTT. This encodes CASRTVSNQPQHF.

In its sample, this clonotype was seen a few times. The chain is built from TRBV6-2 or TRBV6-3 and TRBJ1-5; the match to TRBD1 covers 8 bases. The CDR3 contains 15 residues. The germline CDR1 and CDR2 sequences are MNHEY and SVGEGT. V trimming: 4 bases; J trimming: 3 bases; junction bases outside the gene matches: 5. CDR3 amino acids: CASSSPGGINQPQHF. CDR3 nucleotide sequence: TGTGCCAGCAGTTCGCCAGGGGGCATCAATCAGCCCCAGCATTTT.

This clonotype was picked up a small number of times. V is TRBV7-3 and J is TRBJ1-1; 7 nucleotides line up with TRBD1. The CDR3 has 13 amino acids. V was clipped by 5 bases and J by 5 bases; unmatched bases: 5. The germline CDR1 and CDR2 sequences are SGHTA and FQGTGA. In DNA form, the CDR3 reads TGTGCCAGCAGCCCCCAGGGGGTTACTGAAGCTTTCTTT. Protein product: CASSPQGVTEAFF.

Of note for this clonotype: A read error may explain this, as a much larger clone is one base away. The V call is TRBV27, the J call TRBJ2-7; D is perhaps TRBD2 (6 bases). Trimming cost V 3 bases and J 3 bases, with 15 bases left between them. Germline V lookup: CDR1 MNHEY, CDR2 SMNVEV (reference sequence). This CDR3 contains 15 residues. The DNA for the CDR3 is TGTGCCAGCAGTTTGCCCGGAGGGAATCTCTACGAGCAGTACTTC. Translation gives CASSLPGGNLYEQYF.